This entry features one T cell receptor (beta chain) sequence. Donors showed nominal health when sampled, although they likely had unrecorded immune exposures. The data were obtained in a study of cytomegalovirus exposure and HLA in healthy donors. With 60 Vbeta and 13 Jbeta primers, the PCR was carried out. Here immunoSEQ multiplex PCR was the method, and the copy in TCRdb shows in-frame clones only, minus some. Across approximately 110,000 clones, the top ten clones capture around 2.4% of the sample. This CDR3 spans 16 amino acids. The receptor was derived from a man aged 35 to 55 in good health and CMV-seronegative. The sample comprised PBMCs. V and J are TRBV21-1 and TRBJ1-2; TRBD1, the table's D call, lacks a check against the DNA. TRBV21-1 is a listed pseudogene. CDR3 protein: CASSMDPRDPAYGYTF. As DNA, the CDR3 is TGTGCCAGCAGCATGGACCCCAGGGATCCCGCCTATGGCTACACCTTC.